These 26 T cell receptor beta chains share one sample of origin, sequenced in a study of vaccination and CD4 T cells after COVID-19. The assay that was used to sequence DNA from cultured CD4+ T cells was the Oncomine TCR Beta short-read assay. TCRdb ran MiXCR on the PCR reads and lists one entry per CDR3 protein. Counted here are 15,000 to 20,000 distinct CDR3 sequences, approximately 62% occurring once; the ten biggest clones make up around 8.9%. Treatment given: roughly ten-day PBMC culture with coronavirus spike peptide pools or control peptides (ViraFEST assay). For these TCRs, the target antigens are not known. Sequenced input: CD4+ T cells from blood, cultured in vitro. Receptors were obtained from a human donor who had recovered from COVID-19.

The chain couples TRBV4-2 to TRBJ1-1; D perhaps matches TRBD1 (6 bases). Trimming took 3 bases from V and 0 from J, leaving 11 bases between them. CDR1 is LGHNA, CDR2 YNFKEQ, per germline. This CDR3 is 15 amino acids long. The CDR3 is CASSHGQMMNTEAFF. The DNA of the CDR3 is TGTGCCAGCAGCCACGGACAGATGATGAACACTGAAGCTTTCTTT.

This clonotype was seen a handful of times. The chain combines TRBV20-1 with TRBJ1-2; D remains ambiguous. CDR1 DFQATT and CDR2 SNEGSKA come from the germline V gene (reference sequence). This CDR3 has 13 residues. V was pared by 3 bases and J by 3 bases, with 11 bases between. Here the CDR3 reads CSASKDVYYGYTF. The CDR3 DNA reads TGCAGTGCTAGCAAGGACGTATACTATGGCTACACCTTC.

The chain links TRBV11-2 to TRBJ2-1; TRBD2 is a possible D gene (5 bases). CDR3 size: 15 residues. Germline V gives CDR1 SGHAT, CDR2 FQNNGV. V was clipped by 2 bases and J by 8 bases, with 16 bases between them. The CDR3 nucleotides read TGTGCCAGCAGCTTACGGTTTGGGAGCGACGATGAGCAGTTCTTC. Amino acids: CASSLRFGSDDEQFF.

The V call is TRBV10-3, the J call TRBJ1-1; no firm D call. The CDR3 has 13 amino acids. The germline V and J ends were trimmed by 4 bases and 1 base, with 7 bases remaining between them. CDR1 is ENHRY, CDR2 SYGVKD, per germline. This chain's CDR3 is CAISGPANTEAFF. Here the CDR3 DNA reads TGTGCCATCAGTGGCCCAGCGAACACTGAAGCTTTCTTT.

About this clonotype: The junction shows a germline mismatch at one end, possibly a read error. The chain recombines TRBV2 with TRBJ1-1; D gene unclear. CDR1 is SNHLY and CDR2 is FYNNEI in the germline V gene. The CDR3 contains 15 residues. The chain's CDR3 is CASSEIRTGNNEAFF. The CDR3 DNA reads as TGTGCCAGCAGTGAAATTAGGACGGGAAACAATGAAGCTTTCTTT.

This clonotype came up a few times. CDR3 sequence (DNA): TGTGCCAGCAAGAACGGACAGGGTATTCTGCCCCAGCATTTT. Translating it yields CASKNGQGILPQHF. The genes are TRBV2 and TRBJ1-5; the match to TRBD1 covers 8 bases. V was clipped by 7 bases and J by 9 bases; unmatched bases: 11. CDR1 is SNHLY, CDR2 FYNNEI, per germline. The CDR3 has 14 amino acids.

Only a few counts were recorded for this clonotype. J is TRBJ1-1 and V is TRBV4-1; D perhaps matches TRBD1 (5 bases). Germline CDR1 MGHRA, CDR2 YSYEKL. The CDR3 totals 15 residues. V was cut by 4 bases and J by 3 bases, with 15 bases left in between. The CDR3 nucleotides read TGCGCCAGCAGCCTCAGATCGTGGGGCGACACTGAAGCTTTCTTT. Protein sequence: CASSLRSWGDTEAFF.

The chain combines TRBV27 with TRBJ2-3; D tentatively reads TRBD1 or TRBD2 (5 bases each). CDR1 and CDR2 from the germline V gene are MNHEY and SMNVEV (reference sequence). Trimming left V 3 bases short and J 8 bases short, with 18 bases between. The CDR3 totals 15 residues. The CDR3 here is CASSFVAPGAGTQYF. Here the CDR3 DNA reads TGTGCCAGCAGTTTCGTGGCTCCCGGGGCGGGTACGCAGTATTTT.

V usage is TRBV6-1 and J usage is TRBJ2-5; 11 bases align to TRBD1. Trimming removed 6 bases from V and 5 bases from J; junction bases left unmatched: 8. Germline V lookup: CDR1 MNHNS, CDR2 SASEGT. The CDR3 runs 15 residues. CDR3 sequence: CASSEWDRGRETQYF. In DNA form, the CDR3 reads TGTGCCAGCAGCGAATGGGACAGGGGGAGGGAGACCCAGTACTTC.

The chain's CDR3 is CASSDEAGGRPDTQYF. The CDR3 DNA reads TGTGCCAGCAGTGATGAGGCGGGAGGGCGTCCAGATACGCAGTATTTT. The rearrangement links TRBV6-4 to TRBJ2-3; TRBD2 agrees at 9 bases. Germline V gene data show CDR1 as MRHNA and CDR2 as SNTAGT. Unmatched junction bases numbered 8, after V lost 3 bases and J lost 4 bases. This CDR3 contains 16 residues.

Of note for this clonotype: The junction and the germline gene differ at one end; a read error may be behind it. The rearrangement uses TRBV18 and TRBJ2-3, with D possibly being TRBD2 (6 bases). This CDR3 contains 15 residues. Germline assignment: CDR1 KGHSH and CDR2 LQKENI. The CDR3 loop reads CASSSDYLSTDTRYF. DNA for the CDR3: TGTGCCAGCTCCTCGGACTACCTTAGCACAGATACGCGGTATTTT.

The chain uses TRBV6-1 and TRBJ2-1, with D possibly being TRBD2 (6 bases). Trimming pared 7 bases from V and 1 base from J, leaving 14 bases between. From germline, CDR1 is MNHNS and CDR2 SASEGT. This CDR3 comprises 15 residues. CDR3 region: CASTLSGFSYNEQFF. In nucleotides, the CDR3 is TGTGCCAGCACCCTTAGCGGATTTTCCTACAATGAGCAGTTCTTC.

This clonotype has more than one count but fewer than ten. This rearrangement joins TRBV30 to TRBJ1-1; 7 bases are shared with TRBD1. The CDR3 spans 13 residues. V dropped 3 bases and J dropped 1; count of bases not matched to a gene: 2. Germline assignment: CDR1 GTSNPN and CDR2 SVGIG (reference sequence). Here the CDR3 reads CAWSGTANTEAFF. DNA of the CDR3: TGTGCCTGGAGCGGGACAGCGAACACTGAAGCTTTCTTT.

The rearrangement joins TRBV30 to TRBJ1-6; weak D call: TRBD1 (6 bases). The CDR3 has 17 residues. V gave up 6 bases and J gave up 4 bases, with 22 bases separating them. CDR1 GTSNPN and CDR2 SVGIG come from the germline V gene (reference sequence). CDR3 DNA: TGTGCCTGCCCCGAAAAGGGGGGGGATCGTTATAATTCACCCCTCCACTTT. Its protein is CACPEKGGDRYNSPLHF. The full variable domain, its missing parts supplied by reference TRBV30 and TRBJ1-6, is SQTIHQWPATLVQPVGSPLSLECTVEGTSNPNLYWYRQAAGRGLQLLFYSVGIGQISSEVPQNLSASRPQDRQFILSSKKLLLSDSGFYLCACPEKGGDRYNSPLHFGNGTRLTVT.

The gene calls are TRBV4-3 and TRBJ1-5; no clear D gene. V was trimmed by 0 bases and J by 0 bases, leaving 6 bases between them. The CDR3 is made up of 15 amino acids. The germline V gene has CDR1 LGHNA and CDR2 YSLEER. Here the CDR3 DNA reads TGCGCCAGCAGCCAAGAACGGCATAGCAATCAGCCCCAGCATTTT. It is translated as CASSQERHSNQPQHF.

The chain employs TRBV12-3 or TRBV12-4 and TRBJ1-5, with TRBD1 as a possible D gene (6 bases). This CDR3 has 14 amino acids. V dropped 2 bases and J dropped 6 bases, with 11 bases sitting between them. CDR3 protein: CASSLLGAGQPQHF. CDR3 bases: TGTGCCAGCAGTTTATTGGGGGCAGGTCAGCCCCAGCATTTT.

This clonotype was seen only a few times. The chain uses TRBV5-4 and TRBJ1-2; the match to TRBD1 covers 8 bases. The V gene's germline CDR1 is SGHNT and CDR2 YYREEE (reference sequence). V shed 4 bases, J shed 6 bases, and the junction held 8 bases outside the gene matches. The CDR3 covers 14 residues. DNA of the CDR3: TGTGCCAGCAGCCCGGGACAGGCTATGAATGGCTACACCTTC. This sequence encodes CASSPGQAMNGYTF.

The chain recombines TRBV19 with TRBJ2-2, with D possibly TRBD2 on 6 matching bases. V lost 4 bases and J lost 1, with 13 bases in between. The CDR3 is made up of 16 amino acids. Germline assignment: CDR1 LNHDA and CDR2 SQIVND (reference sequence). CDR3 protein: CASSSHYSGNTGELFF. DNA for the CDR3: TGTGCCAGTAGTAGTCATTATAGCGGGAACACCGGGGAGCTGTTTTTT.

The chain has TRBV7-8 and TRBJ2-1, with 8 bases identical to TRBD2. V shed 1 base and J 3 bases; nucleotides not matched to a gene: 8. CDR3 size: 17 residues. The germline gives CDR1 SGHVS, CDR2 FQNEAQ. CDR3 nucleotides: TGTGCCAGCAGCTTAGGTGGGGCGGGAGGTGGCTACAATGAGCAGTTCTTC. Its translation is CASSLGGAGGGYNEQFF. The entire variable domain, with the rest obtained from reference TRBV7-8 and TRBJ2-1, is as follows: GAGVSQSPRYKVAKRGQDVALRCDPISGHVSLFWYQQALGQGPEFLTYFQNEAQLDKSGLPSDRFFAERPEGSVSTLKIQRTQQEDSAVYLCASSLGGAGGGYNEQFFGPGTRLTVL.

A few counts support this clonotype. CDR3 loop: CASSPLGQLGNYGYTF. CDR3 nucleotide sequence: TGTGCCAGCAGTCCCCTAGGACAGCTCGGGAACTATGGCTACACCTTC. J is TRBJ1-2 and V is TRBV28, with TRBD1 as a possible D gene (6 bases). V lost 5 bases, J lost 2 bases, and 18 bases lay in between. CDR3 length: 16 residues. Germline-derived CDR1 and CDR2 are MDHEN and SYDVKM.

The J gene is TRBJ1-4, the V gene TRBV2, with D maybe TRBD1 (5 bases). Germline CDR1 is SNHLY and CDR2 is FYNNEI. Trimming removed 7 bases from V and 8 bases from J, with 17 bases in between. The CDR3 runs to 14 residues. CDR3: CASTPRESGEKLFF. DNA for the CDR3: TGTGCCAGCACCCCCAGGGAGTCTGGGGAAAAACTGTTTTTT. Full variable domain (outside the CDR3, taken from reference TRBV2 and TRBJ1-4): EPEVTQTPSHQVTQMGQEVILRCVPISNHLYFYWYRQILGQKVEFLVSFYNNEISEKSEIFDDQFSVERPDGSNFTLKIRSTKLEDSAMYFCASTPRESGEKLFFGSGTQLSVL.

The chain joins TRBV20-1 to TRBJ2-1; 7 bases agree with TRBD2. The CDR3 contains 14 residues. CDR1 is DFQATT and CDR2 is SNEGSKA in the germline V gene (reference sequence). Unmatched junction bases numbered 5, after V lost 6 bases and J lost 0 bases. CDR3 in amino acids: CSAKLAVSYNEQFF. DNA of the CDR3: TGCAGTGCCAAGCTAGCGGTCTCCTACAATGAGCAGTTCTTC.

The chain carries TRBV19 and TRBJ1-5; D gene uncertain. Trimming took 6 bases from V and 5 from J, leaving 14 bases between them. This CDR3 region has 14 residues. Looked up from germline, CDR1 is LNHDA and CDR2 is SQIVND (reference sequence). Written as DNA, the CDR3 is TGTGCCAGTAGCCCATCCTGGCGCGATCAGCCCCAGCATTTT. Its translation is CASSPSWRDQPQHF.

This clonotype was found once. The genes are TRBV20-1 and TRBJ2-6, with 7 bases that match TRBD2. Germline lookup yields CDR1 DFQATT and CDR2 SNEGSKA (reference sequence). V gave up 4 bases and J gave up 0 bases; unmatched junction bases: 9. The CDR3 runs to 17 residues. The CDR3 protein is CSANNAGDYSGANVLTF. CDR3 coding DNA: TGCAGTGCTAATAACGCCGGGGACTACTCTGGGGCCAACGTCCTGACTTTC.

This chain links TRBV7-3 with TRBJ2-1, with 9 bases that match TRBD2. Per germline, CDR1 SGHTA and CDR2 FQGTGA. The CDR3 runs 14 residues. The junction had 4 bases not matched to a gene; V was cut back by 3 bases and J by 7 bases. The chain's CDR3 is CASSFAGGPNEQFF. The DNA of the CDR3 is TGTGCCAGCAGCTTCGCGGGAGGGCCTAATGAGCAGTTCTTC.

This chain connects TRBV7-6 to TRBJ1-1, with D hard to call. The CDR3 contains 12 residues. Trimming pared 8 bases from V and 0 bases from J, leaving 7 bases between. In germline, CDR1 is SGHVS, CDR2 FNYEAQ. The CDR3 DNA follows: TGTGCCAGCGGATACATGAACACTGAAGCTTTCTTT. It translates to CASGYMNTEAFF.